These T cell receptor beta chains were read from a single sample in a study of shared clonotypes between healthy human individuals. Sequenced by immunoSEQ multiplex PCR; TCRdb stores in-frame clones only, minus some. The sample consists of more than 2 million clones, roughly 94% of them appearing once. Sequencing was performed on naive CD4+ T cells sorted from blood. The receptors were gathered from a man between 18 and 29 years old in good health. CDR3s include the opening cysteine and the closing phenylalanine or tryptophan. D genes are given only for firm matches. A clone size is listed for some rows: how often the clone was seen (once, few, many), or a class if it is expanded.

j_gene | abundance | d_gene | v_gene | len | CDR3aa | CDR3nt
TRBJ2-5 | - | TRBD2 | TRBV7-3 | 14 | CASSLIAGKETQYF | TGTGCCAGCAGCTTGATAGCGGGGAAAGAGACCCAGTACTTC
TRBJ1-5 | - | TRBD1 | TRBV6-5 | 13 | CASSRQGDQPQHF | TGTGCCAGCAGCCGACAGGGAGATCAGCCCCAGCATTTT
TRBJ2-7 | - | - | TRBV7-9 | 13 | CASTMDSPDEQYF | TGTGCCAGCACAATGGACAGCCCAGACGAGCAGTACTTC
TRBJ2-5 | - | - | TRBV18 | 13 | CASSPGRSETQYF | TGTGCCAGCTCACCGGGCCGATCGGAGACCCAGTACTTC
TRBJ1-2 | - | - | TRBV28 | 13 | CASSPELNYGYTF | TGTGCCAGCAGTCCCGAATTGAACTATGGCTACACCTTC
TRBJ2-5 | - | - | TRBV7-9 | 14 | CASSFFRDGETQYF | TGTGCCAGCAGCTTTTTCAGGGACGGAGAGACCCAGTACTTC
TRBJ2-7 | once | TRBD1 | TRBV2 | 14 | CASRIDRGAYEQYF | TGTGCCAGCAGAATAGACAGGGGAGCCTACGAGCAGTACTTC
TRBJ2-3 | - | - | TRBV29-1 | 14 | CSVQRGRPTDTQYF | TGCAGCGTCCAACGAGGTCGGCCCACAGATACGCAGTATTTT
TRBJ1-1 | - | - | TRBV11-2 | 15 | CASSLGPAGNTEAFF | TGTGCCAGCAGCTTAGGCCCGGCGGGGAACACTGAAGCTTTCTTT
TRBJ2-7 | - | TRBD1 | TRBV10-3 | 15 | CAIRLHDRVGNEQYF | TGTGCCATCAGGTTGCATGACAGGGTTGGAAACGAGCAGTACTTC
TRBJ2-3 | - | - | TRBV2 | 12 | CASSALRDTQYF | TGTGCCAGCAGCGCCCTGCGGGATACGCAGTATTTT
TRBJ1-4 | - | TRBD1 | TRBV19 | 14 | CASSDRGLAEKLFF | TGTGCCAGTAGCGACAGGGGCTTGGCCGAAAAACTGTTTTTT
TRBJ1-1 | - | - | TRBV9 | 17 | CASSPSVQPRKNTEAFF | TGTGCCAGCAGCCCCTCTGTACAGCCCCGAAAGAACACTGAAGCTTTCTTT
TRBJ2-1 | - | - | TRBV2 | 13 | CASSERLSGEQFF | TGTGCCAGCAGTGAACGTCTCTCAGGAGAGCAGTTCTTC
TRBJ1-1 | - | - | TRBV2 | 14 | CASSGSSGRTEAFF | TGTGCCAGCAGTGGGAGCTCGGGGAGGACTGAAGCTTTCTTT
TRBJ2-2 | once | - | TRBV11-2 | 13 | CASSLADTGELFF | TGTGCCAGCAGCCTGGCCGACACCGGGGAGCTGTTTTTT
TRBJ1-2 | - | TRBD1 | TRBV5-1 | 15 | CASSPDRALGYGYTF | TGCGCCAGCAGCCCGGACAGGGCCCTTGGCTATGGCTACACCTTC
TRBJ2-1 | - | - | TRBV10-3 | 13 | CAIRDSGLNEQFF | TGTGCCATCAGGGACAGCGGACTAAATGAGCAGTTCTTC
TRBJ2-7 | once | - | TRBV7-9 | 13 | CASCLSGAVEQYF | TGTGCCAGCTGTCTGTCGGGAGCGGTCGAGCAGTACTTC
TRBJ2-5 | - | - | TRBV2 | 16 | CASSPTSGIVSETQYF | TGTGCCAGCAGCCCGACCTCGGGGATCGTGTCGGAGACCCAGTACTTC
TRBJ2-2 | - | - | TRBV5-4 | 14 | CASSLGQTTGELFF | TGTGCCAGCAGCTTGGGACAGACCACCGGGGAGCTGTTTTTT
TRBJ1-6 | - | - | TRBV30 | 15 | CAWTVAGGLGSPLHF | TGTGCCTGGACCGTCGCGGGGGGCCTGGGTTCACCCCTCCACTTT
TRBJ2-2 | - | - | TRBV5-1 | 15 | CASSLDPRDTGELFF | TGCGCCAGCAGCTTGGACCCCAGAGACACCGGGGAGCTGTTTTTT
TRBJ1-2 | - | TRBD1 | TRBV4-1 | 17 | CASSQAIGDRGHYGYTF | TGCGCCAGCAGCCAAGCAATCGGGGACAGGGGTCACTATGGCTACACCTTC
TRBJ2-1 | once | - | TRBV29-1 | 13 | CSVNPRRDNEQFF | TGCAGCGTTAATCCCCGCAGGGACAATGAGCAGTTCTTC
TRBJ2-3 | - | - | TRBV7-6 | 13 | CASSPNTKDTQYF | TGTGCCAGCAGCCCTAACACCAAGGATACGCAGTATTTT
TRBJ2-1 | - | TRBD2 | TRBV30 | 16 | CAWIKQGLVSYNEQFF | TGTGCCTGGATCAAACAGGGACTAGTCTCCTACAATGAGCAGTTCTTC
TRBJ2-5 | - | - | TRBV5-1 | 12 | CASSSTQETQYF | TGCGCCAGCAGCTCGACACAGGAGACCCAGTACTTC
TRBJ2-5 | - | TRBD2 | TRBV5-4 | 16 | CASSDPTSGGQETQYF | TGTGCCAGCAGCGACCCAACTAGCGGGGGGCAAGAGACCCAGTACTTC
TRBJ2-2 | - | - | TRBV28 | 13 | CASSLLGFGELFF | TGTGCCAGCAGTTTATTGGGGTTCGGGGAGCTGTTTTTT